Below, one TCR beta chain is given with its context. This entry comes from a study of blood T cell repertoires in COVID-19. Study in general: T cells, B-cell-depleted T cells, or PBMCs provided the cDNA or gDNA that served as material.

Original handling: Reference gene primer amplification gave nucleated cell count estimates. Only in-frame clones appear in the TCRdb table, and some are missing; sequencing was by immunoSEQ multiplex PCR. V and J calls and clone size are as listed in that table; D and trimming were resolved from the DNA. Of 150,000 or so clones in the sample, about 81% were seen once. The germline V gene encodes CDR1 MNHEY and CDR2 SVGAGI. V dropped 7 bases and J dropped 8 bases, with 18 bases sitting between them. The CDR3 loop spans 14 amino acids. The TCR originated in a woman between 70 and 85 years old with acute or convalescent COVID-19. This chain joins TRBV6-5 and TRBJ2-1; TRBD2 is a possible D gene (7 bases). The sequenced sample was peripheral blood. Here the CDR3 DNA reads TGTGCCAGCACTGCTCGGGGGGCCAGGGATGAGCAGTTCTTC. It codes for CASTARGARDEQFF.